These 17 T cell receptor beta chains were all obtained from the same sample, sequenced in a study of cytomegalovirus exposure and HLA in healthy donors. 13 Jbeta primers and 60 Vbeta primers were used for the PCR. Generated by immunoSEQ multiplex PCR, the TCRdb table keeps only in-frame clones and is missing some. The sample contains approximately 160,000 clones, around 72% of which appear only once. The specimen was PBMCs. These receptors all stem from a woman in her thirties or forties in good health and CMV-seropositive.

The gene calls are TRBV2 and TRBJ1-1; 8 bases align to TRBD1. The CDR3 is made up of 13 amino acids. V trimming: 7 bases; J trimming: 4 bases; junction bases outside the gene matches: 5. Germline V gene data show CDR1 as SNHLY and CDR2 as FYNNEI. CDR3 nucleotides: TGTGCCAGCACTAAGACAGGGGCCACTGAAGCTTTCTTT. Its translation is CASTKTGATEAFF.

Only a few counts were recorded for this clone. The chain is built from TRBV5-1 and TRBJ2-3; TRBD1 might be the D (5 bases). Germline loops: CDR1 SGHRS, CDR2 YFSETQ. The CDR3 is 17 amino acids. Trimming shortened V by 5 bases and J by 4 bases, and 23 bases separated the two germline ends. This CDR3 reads CASSLQDGRGRADTQYF. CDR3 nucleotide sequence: TGCGCCAGCAGTCTCCAGGACGGCCGCGGCAGGGCAGATACGCAGTATTTT.

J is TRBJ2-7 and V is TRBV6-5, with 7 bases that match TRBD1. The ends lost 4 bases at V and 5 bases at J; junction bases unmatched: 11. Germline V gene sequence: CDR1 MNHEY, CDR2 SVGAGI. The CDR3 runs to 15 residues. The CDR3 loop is CASSFRQGKDHEQYF. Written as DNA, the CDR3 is TGTGCCAGCAGTTTTAGACAGGGTAAAGACCACGAGCAGTACTTC.

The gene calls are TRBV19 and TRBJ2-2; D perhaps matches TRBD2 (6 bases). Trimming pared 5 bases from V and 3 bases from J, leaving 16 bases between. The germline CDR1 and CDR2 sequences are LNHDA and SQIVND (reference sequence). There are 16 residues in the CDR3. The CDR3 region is CASSFSDWEDTGELFF. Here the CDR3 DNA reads TGTGCCAGTAGTTTTTCCGACTGGGAGGACACCGGGGAGCTGTTTTTT.

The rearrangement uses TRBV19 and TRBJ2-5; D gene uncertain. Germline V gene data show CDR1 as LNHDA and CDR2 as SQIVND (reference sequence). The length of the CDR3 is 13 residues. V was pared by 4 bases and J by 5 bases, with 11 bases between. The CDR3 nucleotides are TGTGCCAGTAGTACGCGGCTGTGGGAGACCCAGTACTTC. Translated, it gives CASSTRLWETQYF.

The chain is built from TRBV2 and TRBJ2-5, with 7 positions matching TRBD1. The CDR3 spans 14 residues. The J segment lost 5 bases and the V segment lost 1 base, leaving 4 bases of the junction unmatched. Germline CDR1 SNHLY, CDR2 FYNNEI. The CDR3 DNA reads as TGTGCCAGCAGTGAAGGGACAGGAAGGGAGACCCAGTACTTC. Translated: CASSEGTGRETQYF.

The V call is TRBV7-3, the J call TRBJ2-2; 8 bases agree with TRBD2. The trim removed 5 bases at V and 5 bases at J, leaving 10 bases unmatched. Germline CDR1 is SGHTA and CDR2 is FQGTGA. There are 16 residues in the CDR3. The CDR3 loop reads CASSTRAQRGTGELFF. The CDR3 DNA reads TGTGCCAGCAGCACGAGGGCGCAGCGGGGGACCGGGGAGCTGTTTTTT.

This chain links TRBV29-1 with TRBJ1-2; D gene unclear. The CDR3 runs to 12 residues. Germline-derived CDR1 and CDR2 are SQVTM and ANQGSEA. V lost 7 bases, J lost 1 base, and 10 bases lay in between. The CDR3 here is CSGSHNNYGYTF. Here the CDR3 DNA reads TGCAGCGGATCCCACAATAACTATGGCTACACCTTC.

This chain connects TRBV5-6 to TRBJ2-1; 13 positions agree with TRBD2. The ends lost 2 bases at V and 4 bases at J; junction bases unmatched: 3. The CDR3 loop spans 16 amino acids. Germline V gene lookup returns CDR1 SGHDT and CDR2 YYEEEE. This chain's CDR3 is CASSFPTSGGYNEQFF. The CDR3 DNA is TGTGCCAGCAGCTTCCCGACTAGCGGGGGGTACAATGAGCAGTTCTTC.

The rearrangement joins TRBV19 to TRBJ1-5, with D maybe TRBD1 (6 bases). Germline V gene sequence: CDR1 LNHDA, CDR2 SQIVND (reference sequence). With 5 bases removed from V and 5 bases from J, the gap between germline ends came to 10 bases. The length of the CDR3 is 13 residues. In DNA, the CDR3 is TGTGCCAGTAGTTGGGGGGGCGATCAGCCCCAGCATTTT. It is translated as CASSWGGDQPQHF.

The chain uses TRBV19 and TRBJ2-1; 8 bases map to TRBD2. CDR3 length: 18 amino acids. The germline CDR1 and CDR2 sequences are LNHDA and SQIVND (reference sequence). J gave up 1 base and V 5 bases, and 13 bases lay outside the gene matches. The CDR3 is CASSVLPPSGGSYNEQFF. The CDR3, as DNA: TGTGCCAGTAGTGTCCTCCCCCCTTCGGGAGGGTCCTACAATGAGCAGTTCTTC.

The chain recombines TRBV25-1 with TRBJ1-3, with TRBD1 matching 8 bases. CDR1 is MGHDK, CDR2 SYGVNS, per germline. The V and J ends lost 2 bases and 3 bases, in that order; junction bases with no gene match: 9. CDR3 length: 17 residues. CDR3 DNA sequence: TGTGCCAGCAGTGAAAGCACAGGGGGACAGTATGGAAACACCATATATTTT. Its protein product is CASSESTGGQYGNTIYF.

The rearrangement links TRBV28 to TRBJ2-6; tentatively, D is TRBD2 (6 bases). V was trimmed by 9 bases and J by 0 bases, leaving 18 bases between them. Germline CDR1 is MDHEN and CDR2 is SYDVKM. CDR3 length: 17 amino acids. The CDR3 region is CASTKAGLPSGANVLTF. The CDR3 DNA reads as TGTGCCAGTACTAAAGCGGGTCTCCCCTCTGGGGCCAACGTCCTGACTTTC.

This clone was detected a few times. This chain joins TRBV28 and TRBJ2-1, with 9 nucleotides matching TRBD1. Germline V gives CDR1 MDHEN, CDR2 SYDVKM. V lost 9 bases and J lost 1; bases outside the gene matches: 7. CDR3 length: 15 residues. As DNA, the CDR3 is TGTGCCAGTAGGCCCGGGACAGGGTCCTACAATGAGCAGTTCTTC. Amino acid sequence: CASRPGTGSYNEQFF.

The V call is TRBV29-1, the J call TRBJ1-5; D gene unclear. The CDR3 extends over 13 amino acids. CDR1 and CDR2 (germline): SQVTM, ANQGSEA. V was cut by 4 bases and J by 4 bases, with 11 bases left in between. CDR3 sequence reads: CSVVEMPNQPQHF. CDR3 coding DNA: TGCAGCGTTGTTGAGATGCCTAATCAGCCCCAGCATTTT.

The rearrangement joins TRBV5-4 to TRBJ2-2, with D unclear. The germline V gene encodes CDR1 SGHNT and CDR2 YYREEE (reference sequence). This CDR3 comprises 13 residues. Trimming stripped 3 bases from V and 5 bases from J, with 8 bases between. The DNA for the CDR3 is TGTGCCAGCAGCTCATCACTAACCGGGGAGCTGTTTTTT. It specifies CASSSSLTGELFF. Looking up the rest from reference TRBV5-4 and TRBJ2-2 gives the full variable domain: ETGVTQSPTHLIKTRGQQVTLRCSSQSGHNTVSWYQQALGQGPQFIFQYYREEENGRGNFPPRFSGLQFPNYSSELNVNALELDDSALYLCASSSSLTGELFFGEGSRLTVL.

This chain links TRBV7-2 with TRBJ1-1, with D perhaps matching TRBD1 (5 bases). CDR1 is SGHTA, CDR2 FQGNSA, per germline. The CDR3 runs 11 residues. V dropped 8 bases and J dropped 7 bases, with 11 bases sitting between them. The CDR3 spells CASPGRGEAFF. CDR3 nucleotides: TGTGCCAGCCCCGGTAGGGGTGAAGCTTTCTTT.